A single sample is the source of the 12 T cell receptor beta chains below, sequenced in a study of Ad26.COV2.S vaccination and SARS-CoV-2 variants. The protocol was immunoSEQ multiplex PCR, while the TCRdb copy is restricted to in-frame clones and leaves out a portion. In the table there are more than 150,000 clones, approximately 88% of which are singletons. The material was peripheral blood, obtained after recovery from COVID-19. The receptors come from a human donor who had recovered from COVID-19.

V and J are TRBV19 and TRBJ1-1; D is unclear. Trimming left V 5 bases short and J 0 bases short, with 4 bases between. Germline assignment: CDR1 LNHDA and CDR2 SQIVND (reference sequence). The CDR3 is 12 amino acids. CDR3 sequence: CASSQMNTEAFF. In nucleotides, the CDR3 is TGTGCCAGTAGTCAAATGAACACTGAAGCTTTCTTT.

The DNA of the CDR3 is TGTGCCACCCGGGACGGACTACTAAACACCGGGGAGCTGTTTTTT. Translated, it gives CATRDGLLNTGELFF. The gene calls are TRBV15 and TRBJ2-2; perhaps TRBD2 as D (6 bases). Germline CDR1 LNHNV, CDR2 YYDKDF (reference sequence). CDR3 length: 15 residues. The V end was cut by 8 bases, the J end by 2 bases, with 15 bases between.

CDR3 sequence: CASSLVASGLTDTQYF. The CDR3, as DNA: TGTGCCAGCAGCTTAGTGGCTAGCGGTCTTACAGATACGCAGTATTTT. The rearrangement links TRBV7-8 to TRBJ2-3, with TRBD2 matching over 7 bases. The V and J ends lost 1 base and 3 bases, in that order; junction bases with no gene match: 7. This CDR3 region has 16 residues. CDR1 SGHVS and CDR2 FQNEAQ come from the germline V gene.

The chain couples TRBV7-3 to TRBJ2-1; D is possibly TRBD2 (5 bases). Germline CDR1 is SGHTA and CDR2 is FQGTGA. The ends were cut back, 2 bases at V and 5 bases at J, with 10 bases in the middle. CDR3 size: 14 residues. The CDR3 loop is CASSLAGANNEQFF. The DNA of the CDR3 is TGTGCCAGCAGCTTAGCGGGCGCAAACAATGAGCAGTTCTTC.

The V gene is TRBV11-2, the J gene TRBJ2-5; TRBD1 might be the D (6 bases). CDR1 and CDR2 (germline): SGHAT, FQNNGV. Trimming took 4 bases from V and 1 from J, leaving 10 bases between them. The CDR3 covers 14 residues. CDR3 loop: CASSSGHLQETQYF. The CDR3 region has the DNA TGTGCCAGCAGCTCGGGACACCTCCAAGAGACCCAGTACTTC.

The chain links TRBV2 to TRBJ2-4; D is perhaps TRBD1 (5 bases). The CDR3 spans 15 residues. Deletions cut 6 bases from V and 0 bases from J, with 12 bases between. Germline CDR1 reads SNHLY; CDR2 reads FYNNEI. Here the CDR3 DNA reads TGTGCCAGCAGAAAAGGGGAACTAGCCAAAAACATTCAGTACTTC. Its translation is CASRKGELAKNIQYF.

The chain uses TRBV10-3 and TRBJ2-3; perhaps D is TRBD1 or TRBD2 (5 bases each). Trimming shortened V by 8 bases and J by 1 base, and 10 bases separated the two germline ends. The CDR3 totals 13 residues. The germline V gene encodes CDR1 ENHRY and CDR2 SYGVKD. The CDR3 nucleotides are TGTGCCATCGCCATGGGGGGCACAGATACGCAGTATTTT. Residues: CAIAMGGTDTQYF.

The chain couples TRBV2 to TRBJ2-3, with D possibly TRBD2 on 6 matching bases. Germline-derived CDR1 and CDR2 are SNHLY and FYNNEI. V lost 4 bases, J lost 2 bases, and 10 bases lay in between. The CDR3 is 14 residues long. CDR3 sequence: CASSGLVHTDTQYF. In nucleotides, the CDR3 is TGTGCCAGCAGTGGACTAGTACACACAGATACGCAGTATTTT.

This sequence joins TRBV2 and TRBJ1-2; D perhaps matches TRBD1 (5 bases). The CDR3 runs to 13 residues. Trimming left V 4 bases short and J 8 bases short, with 14 bases between. The germline CDR1 and CDR2 sequences are SNHLY and FYNNEI. CDR3 sequence reads: CASSAGGRAGYTF. The CDR3 DNA reads TGTGCCAGCAGTGCGGGGGGAAGGGCAGGCTACACCTTC.

The chain links TRBV2 to TRBJ2-3; TRBD2 agrees at 12 bases. CDR3 length: 16 amino acids. In germline, CDR1 is SNHLY, CDR2 FYNNEI. V lost 3 bases and J lost 5; bases outside the gene matches: 6. This CDR3 reads CASSDPSGRAGDTQYF. CDR3 nucleotides: TGTGCCAGCAGTGATCCTAGCGGGAGGGCCGGAGATACGCAGTATTTT.

The chain combines TRBV11-3 with TRBJ1-1; D gene unclear. Trimming left V 0 bases short and J 5 bases short, with 10 bases between. Looked up from germline, CDR1 is SGHNT and CDR2 is YENEEA. This CDR3 is 14 amino acids long. CDR3 residues: CASSLDAAGTEAFF. The CDR3 coding sequence is TGTGCCAGCAGCTTAGATGCCGCCGGGACTGAAGCTTTCTTT.

In DNA form, the CDR3 reads TGTGCCAGTAGTATCGGGCTAGCGCACTCCTACGAGCAGTACTTC. It encodes CASSIGLAHSYEQYF. The V call is TRBV19, the J call TRBJ2-7, with a possible D match to TRBD2 (6 bases). Germline assignment: CDR1 LNHDA and CDR2 SQIVND (reference sequence). The CDR3 is made up of 15 amino acids. V lost 3 bases to trimming and J lost 0 bases, with 12 bases between them.